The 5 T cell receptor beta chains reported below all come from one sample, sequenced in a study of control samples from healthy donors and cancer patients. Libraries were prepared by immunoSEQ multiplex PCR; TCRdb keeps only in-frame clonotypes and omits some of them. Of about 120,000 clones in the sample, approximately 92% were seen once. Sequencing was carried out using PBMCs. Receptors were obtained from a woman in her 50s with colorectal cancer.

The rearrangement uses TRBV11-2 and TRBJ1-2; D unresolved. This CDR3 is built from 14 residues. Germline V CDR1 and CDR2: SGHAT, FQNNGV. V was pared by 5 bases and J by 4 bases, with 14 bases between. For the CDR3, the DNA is TGTGCCAGCAGCGTGGGTGGGGTGGCCTATGGCTACACCTTC. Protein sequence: CASSVGGVAYGYTF.

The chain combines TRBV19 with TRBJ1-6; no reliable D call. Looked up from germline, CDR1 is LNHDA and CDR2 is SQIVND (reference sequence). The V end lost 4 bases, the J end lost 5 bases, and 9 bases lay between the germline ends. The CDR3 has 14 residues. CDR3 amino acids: CASSKALDNSPLHF. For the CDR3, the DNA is TGTGCCAGTAGTAAGGCACTAGATAATTCACCCCTCCACTTT. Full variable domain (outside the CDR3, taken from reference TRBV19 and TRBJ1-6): DGGITQSPKYLFRKEGQNVTLSCEQNLNHDAMYWYRQDPGQGLRLIYYSQIVNDFQKGDIAEGYSVSREKKESFPLTVTSAQKNPTAFYLCASSKALDNSPLHFGNGTRLTVT.

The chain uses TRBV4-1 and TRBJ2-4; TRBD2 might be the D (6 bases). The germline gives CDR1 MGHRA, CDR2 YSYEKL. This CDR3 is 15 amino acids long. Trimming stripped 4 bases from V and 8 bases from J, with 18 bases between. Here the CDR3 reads CASSRAGRELDIQYF. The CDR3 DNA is TGCGCCAGCAGCCGCGCGGGAAGGGAGTTAGACATTCAGTACTTC.

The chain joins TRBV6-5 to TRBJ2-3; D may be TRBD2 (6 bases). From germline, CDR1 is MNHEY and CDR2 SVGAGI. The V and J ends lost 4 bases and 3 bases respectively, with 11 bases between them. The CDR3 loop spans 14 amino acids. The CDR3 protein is CASSFRGSTDTQYF. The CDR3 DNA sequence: TGTGCCAGCAGTTTCCGGGGGTCGACAGATACGCAGTATTTT.

The DNA of the CDR3 is TGTGCCAGCAGTGTAATCTGGGACGGAAACTATGGCTACACCTTC. This codes for CASSVIWDGNYGYTF. The gene calls are TRBV28 and TRBJ1-2; D might be TRBD1 (5 bases). Trimming stripped 5 bases from V and 2 bases from J, with 15 bases between. Germline CDR1 reads MDHEN; CDR2 reads SYDVKM. The CDR3 contains 15 residues.